One and the same sample provided the 14 T cell receptor beta chains below, sequenced in a study of blood T cell repertoires in COVID-19. TCRdb's copy holds only in-frame clones and misses some; the assay was immunoSEQ multiplex PCR. In the table there are fewer than 350,000 clones, approximately 86% of which are singletons. Sequenced material: peripheral blood. These receptor sequences come from a woman in her 70s with COVID-19, enrolled during active disease.

The gene calls are TRBV6-5 and TRBJ2-6, with D perhaps TRBD2 (6 bases). This CDR3 contains 15 residues. Germline lookup yields CDR1 MNHEY and CDR2 SVGAGI. The V end lost 2 bases, the J end lost 4 bases, and 9 bases lay between the germline ends. DNA for the CDR3: TGTGCCAGCAGTTACGGCGGGAACGGGGCCAACGTCCTGACTTTC. Its protein is CASSYGGNGANVLTF.

The chain recombines TRBV5-1 with TRBJ1-2; D uncertain. CDR3 length: 14 amino acids. CDR1 is SGHRS and CDR2 is YFSETQ in the germline V gene. Trimming removed 0 bases at V and 8 bases at J, with 14 bases between. The CDR3 DNA is TGCGCCAGCAGCTTGGAGGAGGGCGAGCGGGGCTACACCTTC. Amino acids: CASSLEEGERGYTF. Full variable domain (missing parts from reference TRBV5-1 and TRBJ1-2): KAGVTQTPRYLIKTRGQQVTLSCSPISGHRSVSWYQQTPGQGLQFLFEYFSETQRNKGNFPGRFSGRQFSNSRSEMNVSTLELGDSALYLCASSLEEGERGYTFGSGTRLTVV.

The DNA of the CDR3 is TGTGCCAGTACCTCGGGACAGGAAATTTTGTCCCAGCATTTT. Its protein is CASTSGQEILSQHF. The V and J genes are TRBV19 and TRBJ1-5; 8 nucleotides line up with TRBD1. Germline V CDR1 and CDR2: LNHDA, SQIVND (reference sequence). Trimming at V came to 7 bases and at J to 11 bases, leaving 13 bases not matched to a gene. The CDR3 contains 14 residues.

This chain links TRBV30 with TRBJ1-6; the match to TRBD1 covers 7 bases. Germline V CDR1 and CDR2: GTSNPN, SVGIG (reference sequence). The trim removed 5 bases at V and 7 bases at J, leaving 14 bases unmatched. The CDR3 extends over 16 amino acids. The CDR3 bases are TGTGCCTGGGGGGGGACCCACAGGGGCTCCAATTCACCCCTCCACTTT. This encodes CAWGGTHRGSNSPLHF.

The J gene is TRBJ2-7, the V gene TRBV4-1, with TRBD1 matching over 7 bases. The junction had 9 bases not matched to a gene; V was cut back by 0 bases and J by 1 base. Germline V gene data show CDR1 as MGHRA and CDR2 as YSYEKL. The CDR3 is 17 residues long. CDR3 sequence: CASSQDITGAPSYEQYF. The CDR3, as DNA: TGCGCCAGCAGCCAAGATATAACAGGGGCTCCGTCCTACGAGCAGTACTTC.

The chain couples TRBV5-6 to TRBJ2-7, with D possibly being TRBD1 (7 bases). CDR3 size: 15 residues. V lost 2 bases, J lost 0 bases, and 12 bases lay in between. The germline CDR1 and CDR2 sequences are SGHDT and YYEEEE. CDR3 bases: TGTGCCAGCAGCTTCGACAGGGACTTCTCCTACGAGCAGTACTTC. As protein: CASSFDRDFSYEQYF.

This clone was detected a few times. DNA of the CDR3: TGTGCCACCAGTGATGGCGACAGGGGGCGCGGTCAGCCCCAGCATTTT. It codes for CATSDGDRGRGQPQHF. V is TRBV24-1 and J is TRBJ1-5; TRBD1 matches at 10 bases. The V segment lost 3 bases and the J segment 6 bases; nucleotides outside the gene matches: 7. Germline V gene lookup returns CDR1 KGHDR and CDR2 SFDVKD. The CDR3 has 16 amino acids.

The chain employs TRBV7-9 and TRBJ2-5; TRBD2 is a possible D gene (6 bases). Germline CDR1 reads SEHNR; CDR2 reads FQNEAQ (reference sequence). Trimming took off 5 bases at V and 0 bases at J, with 19 bases between the two ends. This CDR3 is built from 17 residues. The DNA for the CDR3 is TGTGCCAGCAGCCCCCTTCGTGGGGCGGGGAACCAAGAGACCCAGTACTTC. Translated: CASSPLRGAGNQETQYF.

This chain connects TRBV6-5 to TRBJ2-7, with 7 positions matching TRBD1. V lost 8 bases, J lost 4 bases, and 14 bases stayed unmatched. Germline V gene sequence: CDR1 MNHEY, CDR2 SVGAGI. This CDR3 spans 15 amino acids. Here the CDR3 reads CASATGQGEAYEQYF. CDR3 sequence (DNA): TGTGCCAGCGCAACAGGGCAGGGGGAAGCATACGAGCAGTACTTC.

The rearrangement links TRBV28 to TRBJ2-1; tentative D call: TRBD2 (6 bases). Trimming took off 5 bases at V and 7 bases at J, with 9 bases between the two ends. CDR1 and CDR2 from the germline V gene are MDHEN and SYDVKM. CDR3 length equals 12 residues. DNA for the CDR3: TGTGCCAGCAGTCCTGGGGGGAATGAGCAGTTCTTC. It yields the protein CASSPGGNEQFF.

The J gene is TRBJ2-1, the V gene TRBV7-8; 10 bases match TRBD1. There are 17 residues in the CDR3. CDR1 is SGHVS and CDR2 is FQNEAQ in the germline V gene. Trimming removed 4 bases from V and 4 bases from J; junction bases left unmatched: 10. The CDR3 reads CASSYDRGLQKYNEQFF. CDR3 sequence (DNA): TGTGCCAGCAGCTACGACAGGGGGCTTCAAAAATACAATGAGCAGTTCTTC. Filled out from reference TRBV7-8 and TRBJ2-1, the complete variable domain reads GAGVSQSPRYKVAKRGQDVALRCDPISGHVSLFWYQQALGQGPEFLTYFQNEAQLDKSGLPSDRFFAERPEGSVSTLKIQRTQQEDSAVYLCASSYDRGLQKYNEQFFGPGTRLTVL.

The rearrangement links TRBV6-6 to TRBJ2-6, with no clear D. The V end lost 1 base, the J end lost 3 bases, and 4 bases lay between the germline ends. CDR1 and CDR2 from the germline V gene are MNHNY and SVGAGI (reference sequence). This CDR3 has 14 residues. The CDR3 reads CASSYYGGANVLTF. DNA of the CDR3: TGTGCCAGCAGTTACTACGGTGGGGCCAACGTCCTGACTTTC.

V gene TRBV5-1 combines with J gene TRBJ2-2; D gene uncertain. Germline V gene sequence: CDR1 SGHRS, CDR2 YFSETQ. This CDR3 contains 15 residues. Trimming removed 4 bases from V and 1 base from J, with 11 bases in between. The CDR3 nucleotides read TGCGCCAGCAGCCCCTATCCAGGGAACACCGGGGAGCTGTTTTTT. Encoded protein: CASSPYPGNTGELFF.

The chain has TRBV7-2 and TRBJ2-1, with 8 bases that match TRBD2. In germline, CDR1 is SGHTA, CDR2 FQGNSA. Losses at the gene ends were 5 bases for V and 6 bases for J; bases not matched to a gene: 9. The CDR3 is 15 amino acids. In DNA, the CDR3 is TGTGCCAGCAGCCACGGGACTAGTCCCCGCAATGAGCAGTTCTTC. Encoded protein: CASSHGTSPRNEQFF.